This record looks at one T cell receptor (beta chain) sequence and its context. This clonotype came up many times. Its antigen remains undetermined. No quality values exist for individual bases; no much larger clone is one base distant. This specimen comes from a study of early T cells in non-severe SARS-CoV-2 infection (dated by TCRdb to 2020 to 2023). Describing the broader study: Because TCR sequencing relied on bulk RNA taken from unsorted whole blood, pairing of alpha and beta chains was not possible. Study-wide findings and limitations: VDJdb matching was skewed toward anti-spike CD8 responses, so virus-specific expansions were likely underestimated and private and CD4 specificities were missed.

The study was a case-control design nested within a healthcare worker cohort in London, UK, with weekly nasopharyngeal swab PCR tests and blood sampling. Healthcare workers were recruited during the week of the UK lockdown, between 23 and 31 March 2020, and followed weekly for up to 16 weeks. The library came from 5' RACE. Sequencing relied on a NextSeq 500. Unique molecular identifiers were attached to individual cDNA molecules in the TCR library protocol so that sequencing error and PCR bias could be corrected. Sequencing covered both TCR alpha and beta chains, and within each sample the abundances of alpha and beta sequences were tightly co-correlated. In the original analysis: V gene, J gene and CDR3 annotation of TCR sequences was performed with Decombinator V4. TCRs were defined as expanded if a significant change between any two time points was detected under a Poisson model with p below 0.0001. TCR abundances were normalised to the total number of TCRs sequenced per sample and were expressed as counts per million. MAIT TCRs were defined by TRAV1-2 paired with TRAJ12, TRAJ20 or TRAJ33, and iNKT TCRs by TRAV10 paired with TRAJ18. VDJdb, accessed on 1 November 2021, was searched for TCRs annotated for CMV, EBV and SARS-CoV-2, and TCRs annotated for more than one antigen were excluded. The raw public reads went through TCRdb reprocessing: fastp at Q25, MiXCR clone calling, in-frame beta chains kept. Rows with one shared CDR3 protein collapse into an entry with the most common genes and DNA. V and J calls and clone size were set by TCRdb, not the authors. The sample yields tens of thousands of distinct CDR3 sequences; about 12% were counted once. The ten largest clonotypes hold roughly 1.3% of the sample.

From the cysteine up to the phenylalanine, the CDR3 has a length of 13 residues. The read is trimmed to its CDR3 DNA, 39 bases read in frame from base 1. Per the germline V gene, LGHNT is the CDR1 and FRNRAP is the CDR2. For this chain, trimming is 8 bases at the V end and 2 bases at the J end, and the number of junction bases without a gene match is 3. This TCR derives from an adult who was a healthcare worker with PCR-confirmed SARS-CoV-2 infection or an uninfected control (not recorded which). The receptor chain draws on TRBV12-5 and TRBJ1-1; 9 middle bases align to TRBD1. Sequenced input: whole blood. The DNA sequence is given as TGTGCTAGTCAGGACAGGGGAAACACTGAAGCTTTCTTT. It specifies CASQDRGNTEAFF.